The 4 T cell receptor beta chains reported below all come from one sample, sequenced in a study of identical twins. TCRdb re-called the 5' RACE reads through MiXCR, storing one row per CDR3 protein. In the table there are about 690,000 distinct CDR3 sequences, around 20% of which are singletons. The same data also contributed to another study, on T cells expressing NK-cell markers.

The specimen sequenced was PBMCs. The receptors shown here come from a woman in her late teens or twenties in good health.

This clonotype was counted a few times. V is TRBV7-2 and J is TRBJ2-1, with D possibly TRBD2 on 6 matching bases. Trimming cost V 2 bases and J 8 bases, with 10 bases left between them. Germline V gene sequence: CDR1 SGHTA, CDR2 FQGNSA. The CDR3 sequence is 13 residues long. CDR3 coding DNA: TGTGCCAGCAGCTTATCGGGGGTGGATGAGCAGTTCTTC. This encodes CASSLSGVDEQFF.

This clonotype was picked up a small number of times. The V and J genes are TRBV12-3 or TRBV12-4 and TRBJ2-1; D perhaps matches TRBD1 (5 bases). Trimming took 2 bases from V and 0 from J, leaving 14 bases between them. This CDR3 has 17 amino acids. The CDR3 reads CASSLMWGLPSYNEQFF. The CDR3, as DNA: TGTGCCAGCAGTTTAATGTGGGGCCTACCCTCCTACAATGAGCAGTTCTTC.

This clonotype was observed a few times. The V and J genes are TRBV28 and TRBJ2-7; 10 bases align to TRBD1. V lost 6 bases and J lost 5; bases outside the gene matches: 7. CDR3 length: 14 residues. Per germline, CDR1 MDHEN and CDR2 SYDVKM. The CDR3 spells CASRVPGTGDEQYF. The CDR3 coding sequence is TGTGCCAGCAGGGTCCCCGGGACAGGGGACGAGCAGTACTTC.

This clonotype has more than one count but fewer than ten. This chain uses TRBV12-3 or TRBV12-4 with TRBJ2-5; D may match TRBD1 or TRBD2 (5 bases each). The V gene lost 6 bases and the J gene lost 5 bases, with 16 bases spanning the gap. CDR3 length equals 14 residues. The CDR3 is CASSRGLSWETQYF. CDR3 nucleotides: TGTGCCAGCAGCCGGGGCCTATCGTGGGAGACCCAGTACTTC.